This entry lists 6 T cell receptor beta chains sequenced from one sample in a study of cytomegalovirus exposure and HLA in healthy donors. Researchers ran the PCR with 60 Vbeta and 13 Jbeta primers. The assay was immunoSEQ multiplex PCR, and TCRdb's table has in-frame clones only and misses some. The table lists about 150,000 clones, roughly 70% of them singletons. The sample taken for sequencing was PBMCs. The receptors come from a man between 25 and 39 years old in good health and CMV-seronegative.

This clone was detected once. This rearrangement joins TRBV19 to TRBJ2-2, with D possibly being TRBD1 (5 bases). The CDR3 consists of 17 residues. With 4 bases removed from V and 3 bases from J, the gap between germline ends came to 18 bases. CDR1 and CDR2 (germline): LNHDA, SQIVND (reference sequence). The DNA for the CDR3 is TGTGCCAGTAGTACCTTCGATGCAGGGCGCGACACCGGGGAGCTGTTTTTT. Amino acids: CASSTFDAGRDTGELFF.

V is TRBV5-1 and J is TRBJ2-5, with 9 bases aligning to TRBD1. Germline trimming cut 2 bases from V and 4 bases from J; bases unmatched to any gene: 9. This CDR3 is 16 amino acids long. Germline V gene lookup returns CDR1 SGHRS and CDR2 YFSETQ. The CDR3, as DNA: TGCGCCAGCAGCTTAAACAGGGGGCTCTTGGGAGAGACCCAGTACTTC. Its translation is CASSLNRGLLGETQYF.

The J gene is TRBJ1-1, the V gene TRBV2; D call uncertain. The CDR3 runs 14 residues. Germline V gene sequence: CDR1 SNHLY, CDR2 FYNNEI. The germline V and J ends were trimmed by 1 base and 1 base, with 7 bases remaining between them. The CDR3 bases are TGTGCCAGCAGTGAAGGGCCCAGGAACACTGAAGCTTTCTTT. Its protein product is CASSEGPRNTEAFF.

In this sample, this clone turned up a few times. The CDR3 here is CASSFGGAMNTEAFF. CDR3 sequence (DNA): TGTGCCAGCAGCTTCGGGGGGGCTATGAACACTGAAGCTTTCTTT. The gene calls are TRBV5-4 and TRBJ1-1; a weak D match, TRBD1 (6 bases). Germline V gene data show CDR1 as SGHNT and CDR2 as YYREEE (reference sequence). V was clipped by 2 bases and J by 0 bases, with 11 bases between them. The CDR3 runs to 15 residues.

The chain carries TRBV19 and TRBJ1-2, with TRBD1 matching over 7 bases. Germline loops: CDR1 LNHDA, CDR2 SQIVND (reference sequence). V trimming: 1 base; J trimming: 5 bases; junction bases outside the gene matches: 4. The CDR3 length is 14 residues. CDR3 DNA sequence: TGTGCCAGTAGTATAGCGGAACAGGGGTATGGCTACACCTTC. It codes for CASSIAEQGYGYTF.

This chain links TRBV28 with TRBJ2-2, with TRBD2 as a possible D gene (6 bases). Deletions cut 11 bases from V and 5 bases from J, with 18 bases between. This CDR3 comprises 14 residues. Germline values: CDR1 MDHEN, CDR2 SYDVKM. The CDR3 coding sequence is TGTGCCTCCCTGGGCCCGCGGGATACCGGGGAGCTGTTTTTT. Translating it yields CASLGPRDTGELFF.